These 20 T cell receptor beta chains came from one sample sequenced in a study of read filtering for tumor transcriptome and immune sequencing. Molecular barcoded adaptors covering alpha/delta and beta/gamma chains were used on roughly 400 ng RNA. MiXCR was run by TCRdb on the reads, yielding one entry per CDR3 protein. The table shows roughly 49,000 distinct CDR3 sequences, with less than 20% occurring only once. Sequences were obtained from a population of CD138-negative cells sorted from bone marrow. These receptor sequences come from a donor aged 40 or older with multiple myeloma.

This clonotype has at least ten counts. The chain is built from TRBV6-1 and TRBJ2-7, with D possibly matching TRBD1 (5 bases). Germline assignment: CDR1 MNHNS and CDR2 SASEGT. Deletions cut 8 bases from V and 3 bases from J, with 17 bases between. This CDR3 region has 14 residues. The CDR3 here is CASSSMDTYYEQYF. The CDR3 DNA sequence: TGTGCCAGCTCGTCGATGGACACGTACTACGAGCAGTACTTC.

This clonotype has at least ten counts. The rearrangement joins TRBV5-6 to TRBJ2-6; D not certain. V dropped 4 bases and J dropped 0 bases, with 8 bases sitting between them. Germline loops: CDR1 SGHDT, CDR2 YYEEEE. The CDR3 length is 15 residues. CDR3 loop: CASSVDHSGANVLTF. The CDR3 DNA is TGTGCCAGCAGCGTGGACCACTCTGGGGCCAACGTCCTGACTTTC.

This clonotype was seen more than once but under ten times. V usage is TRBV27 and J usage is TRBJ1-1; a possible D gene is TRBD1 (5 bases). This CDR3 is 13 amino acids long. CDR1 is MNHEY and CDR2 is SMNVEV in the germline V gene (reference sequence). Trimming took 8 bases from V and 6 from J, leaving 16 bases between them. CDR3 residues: CASRARRGAEAFF. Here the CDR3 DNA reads TGTGCCAGCCGCGCGCGCCGAGGGGCTGAAGCTTTCTTT.

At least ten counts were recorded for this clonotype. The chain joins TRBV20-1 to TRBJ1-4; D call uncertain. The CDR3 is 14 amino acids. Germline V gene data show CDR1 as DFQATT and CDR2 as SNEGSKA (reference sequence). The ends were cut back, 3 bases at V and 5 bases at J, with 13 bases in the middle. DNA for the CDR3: TGCAGTGCTAGGGAGCCTTCGGAAAATGAAAAACTGTTTTTT. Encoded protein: CSAREPSENEKLFF.

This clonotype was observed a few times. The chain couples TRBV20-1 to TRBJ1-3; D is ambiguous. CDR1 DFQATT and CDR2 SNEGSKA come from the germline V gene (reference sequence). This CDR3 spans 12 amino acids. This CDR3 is CRSWGSGNTIYF. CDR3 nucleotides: TGCAGATCATGGGGCTCTGGAAACACCATATATTTT.

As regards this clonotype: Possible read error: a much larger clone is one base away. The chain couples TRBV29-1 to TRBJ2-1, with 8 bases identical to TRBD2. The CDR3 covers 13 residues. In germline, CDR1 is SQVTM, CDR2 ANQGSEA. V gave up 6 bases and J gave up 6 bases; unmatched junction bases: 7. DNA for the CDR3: TGCAGCGTCGTCGCGACTAGCGTCAATGAGCAGTTCTTC. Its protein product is CSVVATSVNEQFF.

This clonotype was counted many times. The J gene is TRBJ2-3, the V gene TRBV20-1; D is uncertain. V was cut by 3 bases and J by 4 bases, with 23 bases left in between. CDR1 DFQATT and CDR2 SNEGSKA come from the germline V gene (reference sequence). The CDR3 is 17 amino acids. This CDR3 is CSASSVSLGWVADTQYF. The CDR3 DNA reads TGCAGTGCTAGTTCTGTATCTCTTGGCTGGGTGGCAGATACGCAGTATTTT.

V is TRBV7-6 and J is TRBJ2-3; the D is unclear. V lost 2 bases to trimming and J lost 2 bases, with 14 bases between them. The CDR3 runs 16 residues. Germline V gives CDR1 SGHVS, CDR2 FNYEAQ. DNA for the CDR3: TGTGCCAGCAGCTTATTCGCTTTACAGATCACAGATACGCAGTATTTT. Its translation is CASSLFALQITDTQYF. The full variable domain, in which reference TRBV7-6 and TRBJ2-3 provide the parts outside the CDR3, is GAGVSQSPRYKVTKRGQDVALRCDPISGHVSLYWYRQALGQGPEFLTYFNYEAQQDKSGLPNDRFSAERPEGSISTLTIQRTEQRDSAMYRCASSLFALQITDTQYFGPGTRLTVL.

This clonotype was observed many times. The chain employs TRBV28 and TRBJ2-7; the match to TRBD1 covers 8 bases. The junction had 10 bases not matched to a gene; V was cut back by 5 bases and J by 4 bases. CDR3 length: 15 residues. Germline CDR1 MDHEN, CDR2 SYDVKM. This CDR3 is CASSPRPQGAYEQYF. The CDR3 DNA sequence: TGTGCCAGCAGTCCCAGACCTCAGGGGGCTTACGAGCAGTACTTC.

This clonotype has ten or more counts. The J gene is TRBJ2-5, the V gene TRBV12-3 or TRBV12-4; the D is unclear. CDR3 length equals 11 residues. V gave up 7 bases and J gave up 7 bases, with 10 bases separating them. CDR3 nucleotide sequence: TGTGCCAGCAATAACTACGGGACCCAGTACTTC. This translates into CASNNYGTQYF.

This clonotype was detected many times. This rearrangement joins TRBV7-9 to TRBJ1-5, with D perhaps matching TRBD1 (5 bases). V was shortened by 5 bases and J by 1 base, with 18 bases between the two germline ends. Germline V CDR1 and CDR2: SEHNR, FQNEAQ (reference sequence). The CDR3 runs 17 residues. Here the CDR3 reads CASSPGPGGMSNQPQHF. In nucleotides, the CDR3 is TGTGCCAGCAGCCCCGGCCCGGGGGGGATGAGCAATCAGCCCCAGCATTTT.

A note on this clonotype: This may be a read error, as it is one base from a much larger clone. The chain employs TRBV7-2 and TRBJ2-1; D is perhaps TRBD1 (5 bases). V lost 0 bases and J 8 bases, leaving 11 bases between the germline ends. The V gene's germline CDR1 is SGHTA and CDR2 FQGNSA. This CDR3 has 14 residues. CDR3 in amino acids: CASSLAGGAYEQFF. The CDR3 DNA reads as TGTGCCAGCAGCTTAGCAGGTGGGGCGTATGAGCAGTTCTTC. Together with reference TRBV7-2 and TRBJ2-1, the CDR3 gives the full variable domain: GAGVSQSPSNKVTEKGKDVELRCDPISGHTALYWYRQSLGQGLEFLIYFQGNSAPDKSGLPSDRFSAERTGGSVSTLTIQRTQQEDSAVYLCASSLAGGAYEQFFGPGTRLTVL.

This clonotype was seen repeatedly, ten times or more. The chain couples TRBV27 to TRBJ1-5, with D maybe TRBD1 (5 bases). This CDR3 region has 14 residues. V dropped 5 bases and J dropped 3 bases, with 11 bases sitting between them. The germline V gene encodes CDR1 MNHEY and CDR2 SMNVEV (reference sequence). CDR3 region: CASSKPGPNQPQHF. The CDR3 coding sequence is TGTGCCAGCAGTAAACCGGGGCCCAATCAGCCCCAGCATTTT.

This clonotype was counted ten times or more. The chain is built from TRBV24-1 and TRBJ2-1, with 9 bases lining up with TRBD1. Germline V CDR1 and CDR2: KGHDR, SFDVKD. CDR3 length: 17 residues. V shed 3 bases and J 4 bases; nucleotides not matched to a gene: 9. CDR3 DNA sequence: TGTGCCACCAGTGATGCGACCGGGACAGGGCCATACAATGAGCAGTTCTTC. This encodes CATSDATGTGPYNEQFF.

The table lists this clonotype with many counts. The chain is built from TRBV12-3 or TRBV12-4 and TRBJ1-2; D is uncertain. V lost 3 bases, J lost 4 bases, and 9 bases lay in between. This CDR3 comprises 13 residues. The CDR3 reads CASSFPGPYGYTF. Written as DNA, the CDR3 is TGTGCCAGCAGTTTCCCCGGGCCCTATGGCTACACCTTC.

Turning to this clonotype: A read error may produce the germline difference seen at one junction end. The CDR3 loop reads CASSQEPRDLAVDF. The CDR3 nucleotides are TGTGCCAGCAGCCAAGAGCCAAGAGACTTGGCAGTGGACTTC. The chain uses TRBV14 and TRBJ1-2; no clear D. CDR1 SGHDN and CDR2 FVKESK come from the germline V gene. The CDR3 extends over 14 amino acids.

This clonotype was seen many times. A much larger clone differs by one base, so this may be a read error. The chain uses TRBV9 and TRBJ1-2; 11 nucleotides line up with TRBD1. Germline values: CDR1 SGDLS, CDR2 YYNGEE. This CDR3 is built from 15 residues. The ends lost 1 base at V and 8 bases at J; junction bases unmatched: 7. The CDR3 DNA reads TGTGCCAGCAGCGTAATTGGACAGGGGGCACGAGGCTACACCTTC. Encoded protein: CASSVIGQGARGYTF.

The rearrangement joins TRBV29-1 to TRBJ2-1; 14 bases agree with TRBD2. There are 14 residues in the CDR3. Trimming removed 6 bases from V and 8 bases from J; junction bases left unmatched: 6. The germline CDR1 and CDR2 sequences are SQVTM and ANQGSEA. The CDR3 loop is CSVIGLAGGHEQFF. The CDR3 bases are TGCAGCGTGATAGGACTAGCGGGAGGCCATGAGCAGTTCTTC.

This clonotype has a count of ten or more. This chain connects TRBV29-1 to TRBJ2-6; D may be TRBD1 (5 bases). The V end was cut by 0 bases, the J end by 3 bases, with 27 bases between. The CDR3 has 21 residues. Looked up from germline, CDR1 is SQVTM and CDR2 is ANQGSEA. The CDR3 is CSVEDLTGGADSGLGANVLTF. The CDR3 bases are TGCAGCGTTGAAGATCTCACCGGTGGGGCCGACTCGGGCCTTGGGGCCAACGTCCTGACTTTC.

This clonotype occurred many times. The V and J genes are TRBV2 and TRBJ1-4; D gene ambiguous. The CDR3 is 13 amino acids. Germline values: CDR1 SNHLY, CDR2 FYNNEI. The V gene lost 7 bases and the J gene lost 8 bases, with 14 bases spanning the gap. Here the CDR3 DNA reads TGTGCCAGCACCGCGCTATCCGGGGAAAAACTGTTTTTT. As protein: CASTALSGEKLFF.